Following are 10 T cell receptor beta chains from one sample sequenced in a study of blood T cells in healthy people across ages. Primers used in a second PCR of roughly 6 to 12 cycles were a sample-barcoded 5' primer and a J-beta primer mix. TCRdb recomputed calls from the 5' RACE reads with MiXCR, one row per CDR3 protein. This sample has around 1,900,000 distinct CDR3 sequences; about two fifths occur once, and the top ten carry 20% to 25%. The sequenced sample consisted of blood. The receptors were gathered from a human donor in good health.

This chain uses TRBV7-2 with TRBJ2-4, with D possibly TRBD1 on 6 matching bases. Near its end, the DNA agrees better with TRBJ2-7, so the J call may be wrong. Germline values: CDR1 SGHTA, CDR2 FQGNSA. The CDR3 length is 14 residues. The CDR3 is CASRRSGTLYEQYF. For the CDR3, the DNA is TGTGCCAGCAGACGATCCGGGACACTCTACGAGCAGTACTTC.

This clonotype came up once. The V gene is TRBV7-2, the J gene TRBJ2-7; the D call may be TRBD1 or TRBD2 (5 bases each). This CDR3 has 15 amino acids. CDR1 SGHTA and CDR2 FQGNSA come from the germline V gene. Trimming took 4 bases from V and 7 from J, leaving 20 bases between them. CDR3 bases: TGTGCCAGCAGCTCTCTCCTACTCGGGGCGTGGGAGCAGTACTTC. This encodes CASSSLLLGAWEQYF. The variable domain in full, with the rest retrieved from reference TRBV7-2 and TRBJ2-7, is GAGVSQSPSNKVTEKGKDVELRCDPISGHTALYWYRQSLGQGLEFLIYFQGNSAPDKSGLPSDRFSAERTGGSVSTLTIQRTQQEDSAVYLCASSSLLLGAWEQYFGPGTRLTVT.

This clonotype came up a few times. CDR3: CASGLPNSPGAYEQYF. Written as DNA, the CDR3 is TGTGCTAGTGGTTTGCCCAATTCCCCGGGCGCCTACGAGCAGTACTTC. V and J are TRBV12-5 and TRBJ2-4; D unresolved. The DNA end is more similar to TRBJ2-7, so the J call may be wrong. There are 16 residues in the CDR3. Germline loops: CDR1 LGHNT, CDR2 FRNRAP.

CDR3 in amino acids: CATSREDRGGLGEQYF. CDR3 nucleotide sequence: TGTGCCACCAGCAGAGAAGACAGGGGGGGTTTGGGCGAGCAGTACTTC. This sequence joins TRBV15 and TRBJ2-7; 9 positions match TRBD1. Germline loops: CDR1 LNHNV, CDR2 YYDKDF (reference sequence). V dropped 0 bases and J dropped 6; count of bases not matched to a gene: 9. This CDR3 has 16 residues.

Concerning this clonotype: A much larger clone lies a single base off, so this may be a read error. The chain couples TRBV2 to TRBJ2-3, with D hard to call. The CDR3 runs to 13 residues. Germline assignment: CDR1 SNHLY and CDR2 FYNNEI. The CDR3 region is CASSPLISDMQYF. The DNA for the CDR3 is TGTGCCAGCAGCCCGCTGATTTCAGATATGCAGTATTTT.

The genes are TRBV7-9 and TRBJ1-2; no clear D gene. Trimming cost V 8 bases and J 5 bases, with 21 bases left between them. The CDR3 contains 15 residues. Germline CDR1 and CDR2: SEHNR and FQNEAQ (reference sequence). The CDR3 bases are TGTGCCAGCCACCCGGGGAGCAGGTCCACTTATGGCTACACCTTC. Translating it yields CASHPGSRSTYGYTF.

This clonotype came up a few times. This CDR3 reads CASSLRSTTQHF. The CDR3 DNA is TGTGCCAGCAGTTTACGGTCAACGACCCAGCATTTT. The chain combines TRBV12-3 or TRBV12-4 with TRBJ1-5; D is unclear. V was clipped by 2 bases and J by 11 bases, with 10 bases between them. The CDR3 extends over 12 amino acids.

This clonotype was counted only a few times. The rearrangement uses TRBV20-1 and TRBJ1-6, with a possible D match to TRBD1 (5 bases). There are 16 residues in the CDR3. Germline V gene data show CDR1 as DFQATT and CDR2 as SNEGSKA (reference sequence). V was cut by 0 bases and J by 0 bases, with 9 bases left in between. CDR3 region: CSARDRGASYNSPLHF. The CDR3 nucleotides are TGCAGTGCTAGAGATCGCGGGGCCTCCTATAATTCACCCCTCCACTTT.

The J gene is TRBJ2-3, the V gene TRBV20-1, with TRBD2 identical over 8 bases. J lost 1 base, V lost 5 bases, and 11 bases had no gene match. Germline V gene data show CDR1 as DFQATT and CDR2 as SNEGSKA (reference sequence). CDR3 size: 16 residues. The CDR3 sequence is CSARAGGSGGTDTQYF. CDR3 DNA: TGCAGTGCTCGAGCCGGTGGTAGCGGGGGCACAGATACGCAGTATTTT.

This clonotype was detected only a few times. The genes are TRBV30 and TRBJ1-2, with D perhaps matching TRBD1 (5 bases). Between the trimmed V and J ends, which lost 8 bases and 2 bases, there was a span of 15 bases. This CDR3 is 13 amino acids long. The germline CDR1 and CDR2 sequences are GTSNPN and SVGIG (reference sequence). CDR3 coding DNA: TGTGCCAACCAAAAGGACACGAACTATGGCTACACCTTC. It encodes CANQKDTNYGYTF.